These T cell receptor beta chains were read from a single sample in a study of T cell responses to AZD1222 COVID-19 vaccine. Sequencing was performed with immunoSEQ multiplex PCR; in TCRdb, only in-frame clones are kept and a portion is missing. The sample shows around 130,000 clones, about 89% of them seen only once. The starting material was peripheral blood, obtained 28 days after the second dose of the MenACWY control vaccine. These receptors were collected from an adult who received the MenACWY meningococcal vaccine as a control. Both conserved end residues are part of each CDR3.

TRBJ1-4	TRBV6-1	CASSETGTATNEKLFF
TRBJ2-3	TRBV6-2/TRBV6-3	CASSYSMDRTGVGTDTQYF
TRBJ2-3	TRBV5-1	CASSLGLAGGHRTDTQYF
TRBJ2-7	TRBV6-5	CASSYSYSGTYEQYF
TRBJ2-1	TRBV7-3	CASSQREYNEQFF
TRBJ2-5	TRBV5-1	CASSLVSVQETQYF
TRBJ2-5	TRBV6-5	CASSYSSREETQYF
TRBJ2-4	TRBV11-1	CASSSGGAGKNIQYF
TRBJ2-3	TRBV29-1	CSVGGQGAGDTQYF
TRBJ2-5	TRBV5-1	CASSLQGQGEGETQYF
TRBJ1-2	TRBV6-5	CASRAVQGYGYTF
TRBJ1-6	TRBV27	CASSSRGVNSNSPLHF
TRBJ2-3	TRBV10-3	CAIRGTSGGLTDTQYF
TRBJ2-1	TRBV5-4	CASSLENSYNEQFF
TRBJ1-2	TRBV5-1	CASSLSGQGEFYGYTF
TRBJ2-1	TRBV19	CASSPPVLNEQFF
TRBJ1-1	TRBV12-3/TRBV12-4	CASTPGRDTEAFF
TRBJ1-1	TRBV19	CASSGQGDGTEAFF
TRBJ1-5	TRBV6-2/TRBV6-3	CASSQTGLRSNQPQHF
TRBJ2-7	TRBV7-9	CASSRDRTYEQYF
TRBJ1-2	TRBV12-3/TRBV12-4	CASNTGGVYGYTF
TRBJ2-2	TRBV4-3	CASSQDWMGALNTGELFF
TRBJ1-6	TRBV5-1	CASRGTDSPLHF
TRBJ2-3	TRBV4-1	CASSQTDRRNTDTQYF
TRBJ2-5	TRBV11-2	CASSRDRGHETQYF
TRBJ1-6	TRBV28	CASRPGQESSPLHF
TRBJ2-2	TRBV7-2	CASSKRTGGTGELFF
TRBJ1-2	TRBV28	CASTRIVGYNYGYTF
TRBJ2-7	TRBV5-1	CASRLVQGYEQYF
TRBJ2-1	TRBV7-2	CASSFGGRVEQFF
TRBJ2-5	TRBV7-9	CASSFSGQEETQYF
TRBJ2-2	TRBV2	CASSESRQMTGELFF
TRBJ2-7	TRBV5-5	CASSPIGTSKVGYF
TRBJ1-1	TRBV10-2	CASSEPGAEAFF
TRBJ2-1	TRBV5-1	CASSGASGYNEQFF
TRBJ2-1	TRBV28	CASSLGTENNEQFF
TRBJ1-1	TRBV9	CASRKEGSEAFF
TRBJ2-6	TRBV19	CASSIVGFSGANVLTF
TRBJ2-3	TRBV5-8	CASSLARTGAYFPYF
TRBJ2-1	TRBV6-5	CASSYTKTRNEQFF
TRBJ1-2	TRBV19	CASSTPLGQPNYGYTF
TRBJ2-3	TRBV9	CASSERQGRPDTQYF
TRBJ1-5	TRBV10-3	CAISRGGSNQPQHF
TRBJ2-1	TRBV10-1	CASSKGQIYNEQFF
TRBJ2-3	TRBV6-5	CASSYTRDSTDTQYF
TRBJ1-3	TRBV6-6	CASSPKPTGGVGNTIYF
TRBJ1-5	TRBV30	CAWSRSNQPQHF
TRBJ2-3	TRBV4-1	CASSQELAGGTDTQYF
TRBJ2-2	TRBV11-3	CASSLGPSTGELFF
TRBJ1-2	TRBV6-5	CASGGSTGGENGYTF
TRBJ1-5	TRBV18	CASSQDRGNQPQHF